This paragraph covers one T cell receptor (beta chain) sequence. Its specificity is not known. The entry originates in a study of T cells after yellow fever vaccination. The study's findings and limits: The CD4 and CD8 compartments had a small share of their clonotypes in common. On re-exposure, the response was weaker but peaked faster, at day 5 versus 15.

The 5'RACE template-switching step produced TCR cDNA and added a universal primer site and UMIs. TCRdb re-called the 5' RACE reads through MiXCR, storing one row per CDR3 protein. The table has approximately 330,000 distinct CDR3 sequences, approximately 4% seen once. Germline assignment: CDR1 MNHEY and CDR2 SVGAGI. Trimming stripped 9 bases from V and 8 bases from J, with 16 bases between. The CDR3 contains 13 residues. Sequenced material: PBMCs, taken 5 days after the yellow fever booster vaccination. The V and J genes are TRBV6-5 and TRBJ1-4; D remains unclear. This clonotype was sampled from a man aged 18-30 years who received the YFV17D yellow fever vaccine. CDR3 sequence: CASTLRVGEKLFF. The CDR3 nucleotides read TGTGCCAGTACTTTACGGGTGGGCGAAAAACTGTTTTTT.